Following are 22 T cell receptor beta chains from one sample sequenced in a study of blood T cell repertoires in COVID-19. Here immunoSEQ multiplex PCR was the method, and the copy in TCRdb shows in-frame clones only, minus some. The table has approximately 280,000 clones, around 88% seen once. Sequencing input: PBMCs or T cells enriched from blood (not recorded which). These receptors originate from a woman in her forties who had recovered from COVID-19.

The chain has TRBV7-9 and TRBJ2-4, with 7 nucleotides matching TRBD2. The CDR3 sequence is 15 residues long. The germline CDR1 and CDR2 sequences are SEHNR and FQNEAQ (reference sequence). The J segment lost 6 bases and the V segment lost 2 bases, leaving 7 bases of the junction unmatched. CDR3 DNA sequence: TGTGCCAGCAGCTTAATGGCGGGAGTTGGAAACATTCAGTACTTC. As protein: CASSLMAGVGNIQYF.

The rearrangement links TRBV7-2 to TRBJ2-3, with TRBD2 identical over 9 bases. V lost 5 bases to trimming and J lost 0 bases; unmatched junction nucleotides: 12. This CDR3 is 18 amino acids long. The V gene's germline CDR1 is SGHTA and CDR2 FQGNSA. This chain's CDR3 is CASSQGRSSGVSTDTQYF. The CDR3 DNA follows: TGTGCCAGCAGCCAAGGGCGGTCTAGCGGGGTTAGCACAGATACGCAGTATTTT.

The rearrangement links TRBV30 to TRBJ2-1, with 9 nucleotides matching TRBD2. This CDR3 has 12 amino acids. Per the germline V gene, CDR1 is GTSNPN and CDR2 is SVGIG (reference sequence). V lost 2 bases, J lost 15 bases, and 8 bases stayed unmatched. CDR3 loop: CAWSLASGNLFF. The CDR3 coding sequence is TGTGCCTGGAGTCTGGCTAGCGGGAATCTGTTCTTC.

V and J are TRBV7-6 and TRBJ2-3; possible D gene TRBD2, 6 bases. Germline lookup yields CDR1 SGHVS and CDR2 FNYEAQ. The CDR3 runs 15 residues. Trimming removed 5 bases at V and 2 bases at J, with 14 bases between. The CDR3 DNA follows: TGTGCCAGCAGCGGACTCGGACTATCCACAGATACGCAGTATTTT. Its protein is CASSGLGLSTDTQYF.

The chain has TRBV12-3 or TRBV12-4 and TRBJ2-3, with D unresolved. CDR3 length equals 12 residues. The V and J ends lost 4 bases and 4 bases respectively, with 6 bases between them. The DNA for the CDR3 is TGTGCCAGCAGTTCCCCTTCAGATACGCAGTATTTT. Its translation: CASSSPSDTQYF.

The chain links TRBV28 to TRBJ1-2; D possibly corresponds to TRBD1 (5 bases). Trimming took 5 bases from V and 8 from J, leaving 12 bases between them. The CDR3 totals 12 residues. CDR1 and CDR2 from the germline V gene are MDHEN and SYDVKM. As DNA, the CDR3 is TGTGCCAGCAGTGATAGACAGTTCGGCTACACCTTC. Encoded protein: CASSDRQFGYTF.

The V call is TRBV19, the J call TRBJ2-1; D perhaps matches TRBD1 (6 bases). The CDR3 is 16 residues long. Germline lookup yields CDR1 LNHDA and CDR2 SQIVND (reference sequence). V lost 5 bases and J 5 bases, leaving 19 bases between the germline ends. CDR3 region: CASSSPPGVPHNEQFF. The CDR3 DNA sequence: TGTGCCAGTAGTTCGCCCCCAGGGGTACCCCACAATGAGCAGTTCTTC.

This chain links TRBV29-1 with TRBJ2-5; TRBD2 agrees at 16 bases. This CDR3 has 15 amino acids. V dropped 3 bases and J dropped 4; count of bases not matched to a gene: 2. Germline CDR1 reads SQVTM; CDR2 reads ANQGSEA. DNA of the CDR3: TGCAGCGTTGAGGGGACTAGCGGGAGGGGAGAGACCCAGTACTTC. It translates to CSVEGTSGRGETQYF.

This chain joins TRBV5-4 and TRBJ2-5; 11 nucleotides align to TRBD2. Germline loops: CDR1 SGHNT, CDR2 YYREEE (reference sequence). This CDR3 spans 17 amino acids. J gave up 7 bases and V 1 base, and 12 bases lay outside the gene matches. CDR3 region: CASSLYGTSGGAGTQYF. The DNA of the CDR3 is TGTGCCAGCAGCTTGTATGGGACTAGCGGCGGAGCCGGGACCCAGTACTTC.

V is TRBV28 and J is TRBJ1-1; D possibly corresponds to TRBD1 (5 bases). Looked up from germline, CDR1 is MDHEN and CDR2 is SYDVKM. Trimming cost V 5 bases and J 5 bases, with 18 bases left between them. The CDR3 totals 15 residues. CDR3 DNA sequence: TGTGCCAGCAGTCCAGCGGGGCCCCACGGGACTGAAGCTTTCTTT. Its translation is CASSPAGPHGTEAFF.

The genes are TRBV11-3 and TRBJ2-1; 8 nucleotides align to TRBD2. Germline-derived CDR1 and CDR2 are SGHNT and YENEEA. Trimming at V came to 5 bases and at J to 6 bases, leaving 6 bases not matched to a gene. The CDR3 has 14 amino acids. This chain's CDR3 is CASSPTAGGNEQFF. CDR3 bases: TGTGCCAGCAGCCCTACGGCGGGAGGCAATGAGCAGTTCTTC.

This chain joins TRBV6-5 and TRBJ1-6; 7 nucleotides align to TRBD1. Germline trimming cut 7 bases from V and 10 bases from J; bases unmatched to any gene: 4. Germline lookup yields CDR1 MNHEY and CDR2 SVGAGI. CDR3 size: 12 residues. DNA for the CDR3: TGTGCCAGCACCCAGGGGGGATCACCCCTCCACTTT. Translating gives CASTQGGSPLHF.

V usage is TRBV24-1 and J usage is TRBJ2-1, with D uncertain. CDR1 is KGHDR and CDR2 is SFDVKD in the germline V gene. The V end was cut by 3 bases, the J end by 0 bases, with 14 bases between. The length of the CDR3 is 17 residues. CDR3 loop: CATSDINRESSYNEQFF. Written as DNA, the CDR3 is TGTGCCACCAGTGATATAAACCGTGAGAGCTCCTACAATGAGCAGTTCTTC.

The chain has TRBV2 and TRBJ2-7; D is unresolved. The germline V and J ends were trimmed by 7 bases and 1 base, with 5 bases remaining between them. The CDR3 totals 11 residues. In germline, CDR1 is SNHLY, CDR2 FYNNEI. In nucleotides, the CDR3 is TGTGCCAGCATCAGATCCTACGAGCAGTACTTC. Protein: CASIRSYEQYF.

This clone has a handful of counts. The chain couples TRBV28 to TRBJ2-5, with TRBD2 identical over 13 bases. The germline CDR1 and CDR2 sequences are MDHEN and SYDVKM. With 5 bases clipped from V and 1 base from J, the junction kept 7 bases outside the gene matches. This CDR3 spans 17 amino acids. The CDR3 region is CASSATGLAGLQETQYF. CDR3 DNA: TGTGCCAGCAGTGCAACGGGACTAGCGGGACTCCAAGAGACCCAGTACTTC.

V and J are TRBV7-9 and TRBJ1-2; D is perhaps TRBD1 (6 bases). The germline CDR1 and CDR2 sequences are SEHNR and FQNEAQ (reference sequence). The CDR3 runs to 15 residues. V lost 5 bases to trimming and J lost 6 bases, with 19 bases between them. DNA of the CDR3: TGTGCCAGCAGCACAATTACGACAGGTTTCGATGGCTACACCTTC. It encodes CASSTITTGFDGYTF. Full variable domain (remainder filled in from reference TRBV7-9 and TRBJ1-2): DTGVSQNPRHKITKRGQNVTFRCDPISEHNRLYWYRQTLGQGPEFLTYFQNEAQLEKSRLLSDRFSAERPKGSFSTLEIQRTEQGDSAMYLCASSTITTGFDGYTFGSGTRLTVV.

The chain couples TRBV7-2 to TRBJ1-1; D might be TRBD1 (5 bases). Germline-derived CDR1 and CDR2 are SGHTA and FQGNSA. The CDR3 spans 16 residues. V lost 4 bases and J lost 0, with 15 bases in between. DNA for the CDR3: TGTGCCAGCAGCTCGGTACAGGCTAGAATGAACACTGAAGCTTTCTTT. Its protein product is CASSSVQARMNTEAFF.

The rearrangement uses TRBV30 and TRBJ2-3; 10 bases align to TRBD1. The CDR3 is 13 residues long. V lost 1 base to trimming and J lost 6 bases; unmatched junction nucleotides: 1. The germline CDR1 and CDR2 sequences are GTSNPN and SVGIG (reference sequence). The CDR3 coding sequence is TGTGCCTGGAGTGAGGACAGGGGGGATACGCAGTATTTT. Its translation: CAWSEDRGDTQYF. Variable domain in full (rest from reference TRBV30 and TRBJ2-3): SQTIHQWPATLVQPVGSPLSLECTVEGTSNPNLYWYRQAAGRGLQLLFYSVGIGQISSEVPQNLSASRPQDRQFILSSKKLLLSDSGFYLCAWSEDRGDTQYFGPGTRLTVL.

J is TRBJ1-4 and V is TRBV28; a possible D gene is TRBD1 (6 bases). Germline-derived CDR1 and CDR2 are MDHEN and SYDVKM. Trimming pared 2 bases from V and 2 bases from J, leaving 12 bases between. The CDR3 consists of 16 residues. CDR3 region: CASSLRQVHTNEKLFF. CDR3 nucleotides: TGTGCCAGCAGTTTACGACAGGTACACACTAATGAAAAACTGTTTTTT. Full variable domain (remainder filled in from reference TRBV28 and TRBJ1-4): DVKVTQSSRYLVKRTGEKVFLECVQDMDHENMFWYRQDPGLGLRLIYFSYDVKMKEKGDIPEGYSVSREKKERFSLILESASTNQTSMYLCASSLRQVHTNEKLFFGSGTQLSVL.

This chain connects TRBV5-4 to TRBJ2-2; D possibly corresponds to TRBD1 (6 bases). Germline CDR1 is SGHNT and CDR2 is YYREEE (reference sequence). V gave up 4 bases and J gave up 1 base, with 11 bases separating them. This CDR3 spans 15 amino acids. The CDR3 coding sequence is TGTGCCAGCAGCCTTTCGACAGGGAACACCGGGGAGCTGTTTTTT. Its protein is CASSLSTGNTGELFF.

The gene calls are TRBV27 and TRBJ2-3; 9 nucleotides line up with TRBD1. The V segment lost 5 bases and the J segment 3 bases; nucleotides outside the gene matches: 6. Germline CDR1 MNHEY, CDR2 SMNVEV (reference sequence). This CDR3 spans 15 amino acids. The CDR3 DNA sequence: TGTGCCAGCAGTCAAGGGACAGGGAGGACAGATACGCAGTATTTT. Its translation: CASSQGTGRTDTQYF.

The chain carries TRBV7-2 and TRBJ2-5; D gene ambiguous. Trimming pared 2 bases from V and 2 bases from J, leaving 9 bases between. The CDR3 covers 14 residues. Per the germline V gene, CDR1 is SGHTA and CDR2 is FQGNSA. In nucleotides, the CDR3 is TGTGCCAGCAGCTTATTGGCGGTTCAAGAGACCCAGTACTTC. Protein sequence: CASSLLAVQETQYF.